The rows below give T cell receptor beta chains drawn from one sample of a study of shared clonotypes between healthy human individuals. The assay was immunoSEQ multiplex PCR, and TCRdb's table has in-frame clones only and misses some. Altogether 1.5 million to 2.5 million clones are present, roughly 94% being singletons, with the ten largest covering 0.95% to 1.5%. Sequences were obtained from naive CD8+ T cells sorted from blood. The origin of the receptors is a man younger than 35 in good health. Each CDR3 is given with its conserved first and last residue. A D gene is named only where the DNA matches it firmly. Size is stated for part of the rows, as once, few or many counts, or as a class when the clone is expanded.

abundance	v_gene	j_gene	d_gene	CDR3nt	CDR3aa
-	TRBV30	TRBJ2-7	-	TGTGCCTGGAGTGTAGCCAGTTCATTCTACGAGCAGTACTTC	CAWSVASSFYEQYF
-	TRBV6-5	TRBJ2-7	-	TGTGCCAGCAGTTACAGGGGCCTACCCTACGAGCAGTACTTC	CASSYRGLPYEQYF
-	TRBV7-6	TRBJ2-3	-	TGTGCCAGCAGCCTTCGGACAGCAAGCACAGATACGCAGTATTTT	CASSLRTASTDTQYF
-	TRBV29-1	TRBJ1-1	-	TGCAGCGTTGACGGGATGAACACTGAAGCTTTCTTT	CSVDGMNTEAFF
-	TRBV29-1	TRBJ2-5	-	TGCAGCGTTGTACAGGTGACCGAGGAGACCCAGTACTTC	CSVVQVTEETQYF
-	TRBV6-5	TRBJ2-2	-	TGTGCCAGCAGGGCAGTCACCGGGGAGCTGTTTTTT	CASRAVTGELFF
-	TRBV29-1	TRBJ2-3	-	TGCAGCGTTGAAGGTACCGAAAGCGGTAGCACAGATACGCAGTATTTT	CSVEGTESGSTDTQYF
-	TRBV4-1	TRBJ2-2	-	TGCGCCAGCAGCCAAGCCGGGGTGAACACCGGGGAGCTGTTTTTT	CASSQAGVNTGELFF
-	TRBV5-1	TRBJ2-2	-	TGCGCCAGCAGCTTGGAAGGGACACTGAGCACCGGGGAGCTGTTTTTT	CASSLEGTLSTGELFF
-	TRBV2	TRBJ1-3	TRBD1	TGTGCCAGCCCCGCGGGACAGGGGGAATCTGGAAACACCATATATTTT	CASPAGQGESGNTIYF
-	TRBV11-2	TRBJ1-5	-	TGTGCCAGCAGCTTAGCGTCAGGGGATAGCAATCAGCCCCAGCATTTT	CASSLASGDSNQPQHF
-	TRBV27	TRBJ2-7	TRBD2	TGTGCCAGCAGTTTTGCAGCGGGAAGACCCTACGAGCAGTACTTC	CASSFAAGRPYEQYF
-	TRBV7-3	TRBJ2-3	-	TGTGCCAGCAGCTTAAATACAGGGAGGGGGACAGATACGCAGTATTTT	CASSLNTGRGTDTQYF
-	TRBV15	TRBJ2-7	TRBD1	TGTGCCACCAGCAGGAAGACAGGGGGCCGGAACGAGCAGTACTTC	CATSRKTGGRNEQYF
-	TRBV7-2	TRBJ1-4	TRBD1	TGTGCCAGCAGCCGGCCGCAGGGGGCCCATGAAAAACTGTTTTTT	CASSRPQGAHEKLFF
-	TRBV27	TRBJ1-2	-	TGTGCCAGCAGTTATAAGACAGGCTATGGCTACACCTTC	CASSYKTGYGYTF
once	TRBV5-3	TRBJ1-4	-	TGTGCCAGAAGCTTGTTTAGTAGGGCAACTAATGAAAAACTGTTTTTT	CARSLFSRATNEKLFF
-	TRBV19	TRBJ2-7	-	TGTGCCACTCAGGGTTCTAGCGTCAACTACGAGCAGTACTTC	CATQGSSVNYEQYF
-	TRBV7-8	TRBJ2-5	TRBD2	TGTGCCAGCAGCTTTGATTACTATGCGGGAGGGCCCCAAGAGACCCAGTACTTC	CASSFDYYAGGPQETQYF
-	TRBV7-9	TRBJ2-5	-	TGTGCCAGCAGCTTAACGGTAATCGAGACCCAGTACTTC	CASSLTVIETQYF
-	TRBV27	TRBJ2-2	-	TGTGCCAGCAGTCCGCTATCCGGGGTCACCGGGGAGCTGTTTTTT	CASSPLSGVTGELFF
-	TRBV7-9	TRBJ2-1	TRBD2	TGTGCCAGCAGCCAACGACTAGCGGACTACAATGAGCAGTTCTTC	CASSQRLADYNEQFF
-	TRBV14	TRBJ2-1	-	TGTGCCAGCAGCCAAGAGGGACATGAGCAGTTCTTC	CASSQEGHEQFF
-	TRBV15	TRBJ2-1	TRBD2	TGTGCCACCAGCAGAGAGGGACTAGCGGGAGTCGGTGAGCAGTTCTTC	CATSREGLAGVGEQFF
-	TRBV10-3	TRBJ2-7	-	TGTGCCATCAGTGAAACAACGACTACCTACGAGCAGTACTTC	CAISETTTTYEQYF
few	TRBV5-4	TRBJ1-5	-	TGTGCCAGCAGCTCCCCAGGGGCCGTCGATGGCAATCAGCCCCAGCATTTT	CASSSPGAVDGNQPQHF
once	TRBV30	TRBJ1-3	-	TGTGCCTGGAGTGTGTCCGCGCTTGGAAACACCATATATTTT	CAWSVSALGNTIYF
-	TRBV4-1	TRBJ2-7	-	TGCGCCAGCAGCCAAGATCATCCAGGGACCTCCTACGAGCAGTACTTC	CASSQDHPGTSYEQYF
-	TRBV5-6	TRBJ1-1	-	TGTGCCAGCAGCTTGGAAAGGTCCCGGGACACTGAAGCTTTCTTT	CASSLERSRDTEAFF
-	TRBV6-6	TRBJ2-7	TRBD2	TGTGCCAGCAGTTACCCCCCGGGGGGAGCCTACGAGCAGTACTTC	CASSYPPGGAYEQYF
-	TRBV7-6	TRBJ2-5	-	TGTGCCAGCAGCTTAGGCAGTACCCAAGAGACCCAGTACTTC	CASSLGSTQETQYF
-	TRBV2	TRBJ2-7	-	TGTGCCAGCAGTCTTCCGGAGAGCGGGCCGACCTACGAGCAGTACTTC	CASSLPESGPTYEQYF
-	TRBV5-3	TRBJ2-1	TRBD2	TGTGCCAGAAGCTACTTTACTAGCGGCACCTACAATGAGCAGTTCTTC	CARSYFTSGTYNEQFF
-	TRBV11-2	TRBJ2-7	TRBD2	TGTGCCAGCGGTTGGGCTAGCGGATCCTACGAGCAGTACTTC	CASGWASGSYEQYF
-	TRBV7-9	TRBJ2-7	TRBD1	TGTGCCAGCAGCTGGGGGACAGGTTACGAGCAGTACTTC	CASSWGTGYEQYF
once	TRBV27	TRBJ2-1	-	TGTGCCAGCAGTTTAAGCGGACTTTACAATGAGCAGTTCTTC	CASSLSGLYNEQFF
-	TRBV5-6	TRBJ2-5	-	TGTGCCAGCAGCTTTTTGGGGGAGACCCAGTACTTC	CASSFLGETQYF
few	TRBV9	TRBJ1-2	-	TGTGCCAGCAGCGCGGAGGGGACAATCTATGGCTACACCTTC	CASSAEGTIYGYTF
-	TRBV7-9	TRBJ2-7	-	TGTGCCAGCAGCATGACAGTAACCTACGAGCAGTACTTC	CASSMTVTYEQYF
-	TRBV19	TRBJ1-5	-	TGTGCCAGTAGTATTTCGAAGGGAGGGCAGCCCCAGCATTTT	CASSISKGGQPQHF
-	TRBV29-1	TRBJ2-3	-	TGCAGCTCGTTGTGGATGCCGGATACGCAGTATTTT	CSSLWMPDTQYF
-	TRBV29-1	TRBJ1-1	-	TGCAGCGTCTCCAGCGGGGCGATGAACACTGAAGCTTTCTTT	CSVSSGAMNTEAFF
-	TRBV14	TRBJ1-4	-	TGTGCCAGCAGCCCACGGCCGGGAGGAGTTGAAAAACTGTTTTTT	CASSPRPGGVEKLFF
-	TRBV27	TRBJ1-2	TRBD1	TGTGCCAGCAGTGAGGGGACAGGGGGTTTCTATGGCTACACCTTC	CASSEGTGGFYGYTF
-	TRBV7-9	TRBJ1-1	-	TGTGCCAGCAGCTTAGTGTCGGGGAACACTGAAGCTTTCTTT	CASSLVSGNTEAFF
-	TRBV5-1	TRBJ2-2	TRBD2	TGCGCCAGCAGCTTTCGACTAGCGGGAGGGCCTGTCGGGGAGCTGTTTTTT	CASSFRLAGGPVGELFF
-	TRBV4-1	TRBJ2-7	-	TGCGCCAGCAGCCAAGAAGGGAGTGCTTACGAGCAGTACTTC	CASSQEGSAYEQYF